A selection of T cell receptor beta chains follows, all from one sample in a study of blood T cell repertoires in COVID-19. The assay was immunoSEQ multiplex PCR, and TCRdb's table has in-frame clones only and misses some. The sample includes approximately 280,000 clones, approximately 90% of them seen just once. Sequencing input: peripheral blood. The origin of the receptors is a man aged 35-49 years with acute or convalescent COVID-19. The CDR3 runs from the conserved cysteine through the conserved F or W. The size of a clone is reported for some rows only, either as once, few or many, or as a class for expanded clones.

v_call	j_call	clone_size	cdr3_aa
TRBV19	TRBJ2-2	.	CASSILPRGTGELFF
TRBV5-1	TRBJ2-3	.	CASTPNPQGATQYF
TRBV5-1	TRBJ1-4	.	CASSYTGQSNEKLFF
TRBV29-1	TRBJ1-2	.	CSVERGYGYTF
TRBV28	TRBJ1-3	.	CASTVAFSGNTIYF
TRBV5-6	TRBJ2-7	.	CASSLASDYEQYF
TRBV6-1	TRBJ2-7	.	CASSEGGGRHIPYEQYF
TRBV19	TRBJ2-3	.	CASRRLAGGPKDTQYF
TRBV5-8	TRBJ1-5	.	CASSLGGVGNQPQHF
TRBV24-1	TRBJ2-3	once	CATSDSQTGPDTQYF
TRBV5-1	TRBJ1-6	.	CASSLGQNNSPLHF
TRBV4-1	TRBJ2-7	.	CASSHEGQGYEQYF
TRBV29-1	TRBJ1-2	.	CSVERTGYGIF
TRBV5-1	TRBJ2-2	.	CASSQRGSPGAGELFF
TRBV7-6	TRBJ2-2	.	CASSPLRAAANTGELFF
TRBV7-7	TRBJ2-2	.	CAIPRTGKSGELFF
TRBV19	TRBJ2-4	.	CASSKAQNTGGGAKNIQYF
TRBV30	TRBJ2-7	.	CAWSEMGAEQYF
TRBV5-6	TRBJ1-1	.	CASSLPGIETEAFF
TRBV11-2	TRBJ2-7	.	CASSRTGYEQYF
TRBV15	TRBJ1-5	.	CATSRAAGGRDSNQPQHF
TRBV19	TRBJ2-3	.	CASSIEAGTGDTQYF
TRBV6-5	TRBJ1-2	.	CASPTGNYGYTF
TRBV5-8	TRBJ2-7	once	CASSLTDSPFFRYEQYF
TRBV28	TRBJ1-2	.	CASSLRRRGYTF
TRBV12-3/TRBV12-4	TRBJ1-6	once	CASSLEREAPLHF
TRBV5-1	TRBJ1-2	.	CASSLLGQGYGYTF
TRBV3-1/TRBV3-2	TRBJ1-1	.	CASSLTTGSRTEAFF
TRBV7-8	TRBJ1-5	.	CASSSGTGVYSNQPQHF
TRBV2	TRBJ2-7	.	CASSESPTGAGLDEQYF
TRBV18	TRBJ1-1	.	CASSPGPAFEAFF
TRBV27	TRBJ2-2	.	CASSFSAGRGPGELFF